This T cell receptor beta chain was sequenced for a study of T-cell reconstitution after alpha-beta-depleted transplantation in children. This clonotype was counted a few times. This CDR3 is built from 13 residues. V lost 2 bases and J 4 bases, leaving 9 bases between the germline ends. Germline V CDR1 and CDR2: SGHTA, FQGNSA. Preparation of the TCRbeta library used unique molecular identifiers. TCRdb called the PCR reads again in MiXCR, with one record for every CDR3 protein. The sample yields around 380,000 distinct CDR3 sequences, approximately 10% seen once. The receptor was derived from a human donor who donated a stem cell graft to a child with acute myeloid leukemia. The chain joins TRBV7-2 to TRBJ2-7, with unresolved D. The sequences come from PBMCs from the stem cell graft donor, collected from the stem cell graft. The CDR3 DNA reads TGTGCCAGCAGCTTATCCCGGGTTTACGAGCAGTACTTC. This sequence encodes CASSLSRVYEQYF.